The next 20 T cell receptor beta chains were all read from a single sample in a study of blood T cell repertoires in COVID-19. TCRdb's copy holds only in-frame clones and misses some; the assay was immunoSEQ multiplex PCR. The data contain about 300,000 clones, roughly 90% of them singletons. Source material: peripheral blood. These receptors were collected from a man younger than 35 who had recovered from COVID-19.

This clone was picked up one time. This sequence joins TRBV7-2 and TRBJ2-7; 8 bases map to TRBD1. The germline V gene encodes CDR1 SGHTA and CDR2 FQGNSA. V was clipped by 5 bases and J by 4 bases; unmatched bases: 7. The CDR3 is made up of 14 amino acids. CDR3 sequence (DNA): TGTGCCAGCAGCGGGATCCAGGGGGCGTACGAGCAGTACTTC. Translation: CASSGIQGAYEQYF.

The chain links TRBV10-3 to TRBJ2-1, with 13 bases that match TRBD2. Unmatched junction bases numbered 7, after V lost 5 bases and J lost 3 bases. The CDR3 sequence is 17 residues long. Germline CDR1 reads ENHRY; CDR2 reads SYGVKD. In DNA form, the CDR3 reads TGTGCCATCAGTCCCGGGACTAGCGGGATCAGCTACAATGAGCAGTTCTTC. Translation gives CAISPGTSGISYNEQFF.

The V call is TRBV2, the J call TRBJ2-3; 9 nucleotides align to TRBD2. The CDR3 is 16 residues long. Germline trimming cut 6 bases from V and 5 bases from J; bases unmatched to any gene: 12. Germline CDR1 reads SNHLY; CDR2 reads FYNNEI. In DNA form, the CDR3 reads TGTGCCAGCAGCGTTCTTGGACTAGCGTTAGGAGATACGCAGTATTTT. It yields the protein CASSVLGLALGDTQYF.

V gene TRBV19 combines with J gene TRBJ2-2, with TRBD2 identical over 14 bases. The trim removed 6 bases at V and 7 bases at J, leaving 7 bases unmatched. CDR1 is LNHDA and CDR2 is SQIVND in the germline V gene (reference sequence). The CDR3 extends over 16 amino acids. The chain's CDR3 is CASSRLAGGPNGELFF. The CDR3 DNA follows: TGTGCCAGTAGCAGACTAGCGGGAGGGCCTAACGGGGAGCTGTTTTTT.

This chain joins TRBV5-1 and TRBJ2-7; D is possibly TRBD1 (6 bases). Germline V gives CDR1 SGHRS, CDR2 YFSETQ. V was trimmed by 4 bases and J by 2 bases, leaving 10 bases between them. This CDR3 comprises 13 residues. CDR3 nucleotides: TGCGCCAGCAGCCCGGACAGTCCCTACGAGCAGTACTTC. It codes for CASSPDSPYEQYF. The variable domain in full, completed from reference TRBV5-1 and TRBJ2-7, reads KAGVTQTPRYLIKTRGQQVTLSCSPISGHRSVSWYQQTPGQGLQFLFEYFSETQRNKGNFPGRFSGRQFSNSRSEMNVSTLELGDSALYLCASSPDSPYEQYFGPGTRLTVT.

This sequence joins TRBV4-2 and TRBJ2-7; perhaps TRBD1 as D (7 bases). The CDR3 has 14 residues. V lost 4 bases and J 3 bases, leaving 13 bases between the germline ends. Germline values: CDR1 LGHNA, CDR2 YNFKEQ. Here the CDR3 reads CASSPRDSVYEQYF. CDR3 DNA sequence: TGTGCCAGCAGCCCGCGGGACAGCGTCTACGAGCAGTACTTC.

This clone was recorded once. V is TRBV10-3 and J is TRBJ2-7, with D maybe TRBD1 (6 bases). Germline CDR1 is ENHRY and CDR2 is SYGVKD. Trimming cost V 0 bases and J 4 bases, with 13 bases left between them. CDR3 length: 15 amino acids. The DNA for the CDR3 is TGTGCCATCAGTGAGTCGATGGCAGGGGAGTACGAGCAGTACTTC. Its protein is CAISESMAGEYEQYF.

V usage is TRBV7-9 and J usage is TRBJ1-1; the D gene is possibly TRBD1 (5 bases). V was trimmed by 1 base and J by 1 base, leaving 7 bases between them. CDR1 and CDR2 (germline): SEHNR, FQNEAQ (reference sequence). The CDR3 runs to 14 residues. For the CDR3, the DNA is TGTGCCAGCAGCTTAGGGGGCGGGAACACTGAAGCTTTCTTT. Translated: CASSLGGGNTEAFF.

The V gene is TRBV5-1, the J gene TRBJ2-3; TRBD2 matches 14 bases. There are 16 residues in the CDR3. V lost 0 bases and J lost 4; bases outside the gene matches: 1. Germline V gene lookup returns CDR1 SGHRS and CDR2 YFSETQ. CDR3 amino acids: CASSLATSGRADTQYF. The CDR3 nucleotides read TGCGCCAGCAGCTTGGCGACTAGCGGGAGGGCAGATACGCAGTATTTT.

The chain employs TRBV18 and TRBJ2-3; TRBD1 matches at 9 bases. CDR1 is KGHSH and CDR2 is LQKENI in the germline V gene. The ends lost 3 bases at V and 1 base at J; junction bases unmatched: 2. The length of the CDR3 is 15 residues. In DNA, the CDR3 is TGTGCCAGCTCACCCCGGACAGGGGGCACAGATACGCAGTATTTT. It codes for CASSPRTGGTDTQYF.

The J gene is TRBJ1-3, the V gene TRBV20-1; D is perhaps TRBD1 (5 bases). V lost 3 bases, J lost 0 bases, and 12 bases lay in between. This CDR3 spans 15 amino acids. Germline CDR1 and CDR2: DFQATT and SNEGSKA (reference sequence). CDR3: CSASEGTLSGNTIYF. The CDR3 DNA is TGCAGTGCTAGTGAGGGGACTCTCTCTGGAAACACCATATATTTT.

The chain couples TRBV6-6 to TRBJ1-2; unclear D gene. CDR1 and CDR2 (germline): MNHNY, SVGAGI (reference sequence). The ends were cut back, 2 bases at V and 3 bases at J, with 7 bases in the middle. This CDR3 comprises 13 residues. CDR3 DNA: TGTGCCAGCAGTTACGCGGCAGACTATGGCTACACCTTC. It specifies CASSYAADYGYTF.

This chain links TRBV20-1 with TRBJ1-2; D is unresolved. Germline V gives CDR1 DFQATT, CDR2 SNEGSKA (reference sequence). CDR3 length equals 12 residues. The V and J ends lost 3 bases and 6 bases respectively, with 11 bases between them. CDR3 in amino acids: CSASNPSDGYTF. In nucleotides, the CDR3 is TGCAGTGCTAGTAACCCGTCGGATGGCTACACCTTC.

This clone came up once. The rearrangement links TRBV13 to TRBJ2-1, with 8 nucleotides matching TRBD2. J gave up 5 bases and V 7 bases, and 4 bases lay outside the gene matches. The CDR3 sequence is 13 residues long. Per the germline V gene, CDR1 is PRHDT and CDR2 is FYEKMQ (reference sequence). Written as DNA, the CDR3 is TGTGCCAGCATAACTAGCGGTGACAATGAGCAGTTCTTC. Amino acids: CASITSGDNEQFF.

The J gene is TRBJ2-7, the V gene TRBV13; 9 bases match TRBD1. The V and J ends lost 5 bases and 3 bases, in that order; junction bases with no gene match: 8. Germline CDR1 reads PRHDT; CDR2 reads FYEKMQ (reference sequence). This CDR3 is built from 15 residues. As DNA, the CDR3 is TGTGCCAGCAGCGAGGGACAGGGACAAAACTACGAGCAGTACTTC. Amino acid sequence: CASSEGQGQNYEQYF.

The chain links TRBV4-1 to TRBJ1-6; D ambiguous. Germline values: CDR1 MGHRA, CDR2 YSYEKL. The CDR3 is made up of 16 amino acids. The V end was cut by 2 bases, the J end by 1 base, with 9 bases between. The DNA of the CDR3 is TGCGCCAGCAGCCAAATGCAGGCTTCCTATAATTCACCCCTCCACTTT. Translated, it gives CASSQMQASYNSPLHF.

This rearrangement joins TRBV19 to TRBJ2-1; 11 bases fit TRBD1. Germline values: CDR1 LNHDA, CDR2 SQIVND (reference sequence). V lost 0 bases, J lost 4 bases, and 2 bases stayed unmatched. This CDR3 has 16 amino acids. The CDR3 bases are TGTGCCAGTAGTATAGAAGGGACAGGGGGTTACAATGAGCAGTTCTTC. It yields the protein CASSIEGTGGYNEQFF.

The rearrangement joins TRBV19 to TRBJ2-1; TRBD2 matches 12 bases. The CDR3 covers 15 residues. Trimming cost V 5 bases and J 7 bases; bases outside gene matches: 6. CDR1 is LNHDA, CDR2 SQIVND, per germline (reference sequence). The CDR3 DNA is TGTGCCAGTAGTGACCTGACTAGCGGGAGTAATGAGCAGTTCTTC. This encodes CASSDLTSGSNEQFF. The whole variable domain, filled in from reference TRBV19 and TRBJ2-1, reads DGGITQSPKYLFRKEGQNVTLSCEQNLNHDAMYWYRQDPGQGLRLIYYSQIVNDFQKGDIAEGYSVSREKKESFPLTVTSAQKNPTAFYLCASSDLTSGSNEQFFGPGTRLTVL.

The V gene is TRBV10-3, the J gene TRBJ1-1, with 8 bases that match TRBD1. Germline V lookup: CDR1 ENHRY, CDR2 SYGVKD. CDR3 length: 16 amino acids. Trimming removed 5 bases from V and 4 bases from J; junction bases left unmatched: 12. The CDR3 is CAISLNPGGSGTEAFF. The CDR3 DNA is TGTGCCATCAGTCTAAACCCAGGGGGCAGCGGCACTGAAGCTTTCTTT.

This clone showed up just once. CDR3 bases: TGTGCCAGCAGCCAAGCCGACTACCCCGGGGGGGAGCAGTACTTC. Protein product: CASSQADYPGGEQYF. This chain uses TRBV3-1 (or the pseudogene TRBV3-2) with TRBJ2-7; 7 bases map to TRBD2. V lost 1 base, J lost 7 bases, and 10 bases stayed unmatched. CDR3 length: 15 residues. Germline V gene sequence: CDR1 LGHDT, CDR2 YNNKEL (reference sequence).